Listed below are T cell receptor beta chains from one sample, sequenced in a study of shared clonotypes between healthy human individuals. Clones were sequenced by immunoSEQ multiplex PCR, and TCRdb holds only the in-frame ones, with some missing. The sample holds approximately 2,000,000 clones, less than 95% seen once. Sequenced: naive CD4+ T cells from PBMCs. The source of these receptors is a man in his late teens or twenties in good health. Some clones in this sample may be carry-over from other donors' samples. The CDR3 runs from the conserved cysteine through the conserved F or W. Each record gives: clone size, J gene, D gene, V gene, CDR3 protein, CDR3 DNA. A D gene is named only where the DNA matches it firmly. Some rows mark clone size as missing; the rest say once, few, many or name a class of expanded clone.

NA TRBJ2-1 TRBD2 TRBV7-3 CASSPRGLAGMAGEQFF TGTGCCAGCAGCCCACGGGGGTTAGCGGGAATGGCCGGTGAGCAGTTCTTC
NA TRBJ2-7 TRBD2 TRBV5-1 CASSLASAGGSYEQYF TGCGCCAGCAGCTTGGCTTCGGCGGGAGGATCCTACGAGCAGTACTTC
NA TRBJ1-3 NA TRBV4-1 CASSPDRGNTIYF TGCGCCAGCAGCCCCGACAGGGGAAACACCATATATTTT
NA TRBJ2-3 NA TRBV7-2 CAASYRDTQYF TGTGCCGCGAGCTACAGAGATACGCAGTATTTT
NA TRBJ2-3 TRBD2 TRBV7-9 CASSLSGRSADTQYF TGTGCCAGCAGCTTAAGCGGGAGGAGCGCAGATACGCAGTATTTT
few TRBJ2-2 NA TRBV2 CASSESSTGELFF TGTGCCAGCAGTGAATCTAGTACCGGGGAGCTGTTTTTT
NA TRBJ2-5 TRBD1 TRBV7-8 CASSRRDRVPETQYF TGTGCCAGCAGCCGCCGGGACAGGGTTCCAGAGACCCAGTACTTC
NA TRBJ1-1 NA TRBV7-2 CASSARTGTNTEAFF TGTGCCAGCAGCGCGCGCACAGGGACGAACACTGAAGCTTTCTTT
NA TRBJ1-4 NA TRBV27 CASSSLGRDLFF TGTGCCAGCAGTTCTCTGGGTAGGGATCTGTTTTTT
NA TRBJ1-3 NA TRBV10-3 CAISVGLGSSGNTIYF TGTGCCATCAGTGTTGGGCTAGGCTCCTCTGGAAACACCATATATTTT
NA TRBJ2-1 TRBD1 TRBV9 CASSFRDRGLIDEQFF TGTGCCAGCAGCTTCCGGGACAGGGGGTTGATCGATGAGCAGTTCTTC
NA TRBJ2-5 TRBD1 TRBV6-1 CASSDRGRGQETQYF TGTGCCAGCAGTGATAGGGGCAGGGGGCAGGAGACCCAGTACTTC
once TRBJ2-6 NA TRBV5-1 CASSLDGSGANVLTF TGCGCCAGCAGCCTGGACGGCTCTGGGGCCAACGTCCTGACTTTC
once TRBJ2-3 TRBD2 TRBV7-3 CASSLGSRLAGVQDTQYF TGTGCCAGCAGCTTGGGCTCCAGACTAGCGGGAGTCCAAGATACGCAGTATTTT
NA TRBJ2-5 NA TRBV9 CASSVAQGGETQYF TGTGCCAGCAGCGTAGCACAGGGGGGGGAGACCCAGTACTTC
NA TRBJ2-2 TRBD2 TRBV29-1 CSAQGVGGRATGELFF TGCAGCGCCCAAGGGGTCGGCGGGAGGGCCACCGGGGAGCTGTTTTTT
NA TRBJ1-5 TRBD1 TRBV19 CASSRTNRGLGNQPQHF TGTGCCAGTAGTAGAACTAACAGGGGGCTGGGGAATCAGCCCCAGCATTTT
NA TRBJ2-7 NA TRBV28 CASSPQTGTPTYEQYF TGTGCCAGCAGTCCACAAACCGGGACACCTACCTACGAGCAGTACTTC
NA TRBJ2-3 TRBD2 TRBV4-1 CASSYPSGRGDTQYF TGCGCCAGCAGCTACCCTAGCGGGAGAGGAGATACGCAGTATTTT
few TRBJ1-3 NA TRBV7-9 CASSRSVASGNTIYF TGTGCCAGCAGTCGCTCTGTCGCCTCTGGAAACACCATATATTTT
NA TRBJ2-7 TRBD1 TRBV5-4 CASSLPGQGAHEQYF TGTGCCAGCAGCCTACCGGGACAGGGGGCCCACGAGCAGTACTTC
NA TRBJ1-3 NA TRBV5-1 CASSFGSSGNTIYF TGCGCCAGCAGCTTCGGGAGTTCTGGAAACACCATATATTTT
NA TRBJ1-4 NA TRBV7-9 CASSLGGEAQKLFF TGTGCCAGCAGCTTAGGTGGGGAGGCGCAAAAACTGTTTTTT
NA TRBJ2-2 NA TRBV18 CASSPQRPSSTGELFF TGTGCCAGCTCACCACAACGGCCCTCATCCACCGGGGAGCTGTTTTTT
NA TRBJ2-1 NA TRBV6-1 CASIRSSSYNEQFF TGTGCCAGCATCAGGAGTTCGTCCTACAATGAGCAGTTCTTC
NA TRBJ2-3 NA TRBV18 CASSPGPASTDTQYF TGTGCCAGCTCACCGGGACCAGCTAGCACAGATACGCAGTATTTT
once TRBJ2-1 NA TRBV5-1 CASSFGAGTGEFF NA
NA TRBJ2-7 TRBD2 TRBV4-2 CASSHGASGSEYEQYF TGTGCCAGCAGCCACGGGGCTAGCGGATCCGAATACGAGCAGTACTTC
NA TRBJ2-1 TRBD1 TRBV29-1 CSVGTGLLYNEQFF TGCAGCGTGGGGACAGGGTTGTTGTACAATGAGCAGTTCTTC
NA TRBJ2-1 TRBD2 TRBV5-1 CASSLEFRTSQWQFF TGCGCCAGCAGCTTGGAGTTTCGGACTAGCCAGTGGCAGTTCTTC
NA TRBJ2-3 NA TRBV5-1 CASSLRSLSSTDTQYF TGCGCCAGCAGCTTGAGATCCCTTTCTAGCACAGATACGCAGTATTTT
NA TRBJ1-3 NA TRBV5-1 CASSPTATGGSGNTIYF TGCGCCAGCAGCCCCACAGCGACGGGCGGCTCTGGAAACACCATATATTTT
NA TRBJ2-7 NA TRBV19 CASSSSGPSEQYF TGTGCCAGTAGTTCCAGCGGGCCTAGCGAGCAGTACTTC
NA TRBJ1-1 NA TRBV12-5 CASARLGGNTEAFF TGTGCTAGTGCCCGCCTTGGGGGGAACACTGAAGCTTTCTTT
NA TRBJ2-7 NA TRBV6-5 CASTPGGYSNGQYF TGTGCCAGCACCCCCGGAGGGTATAGTAATGGGCAGTACTTC
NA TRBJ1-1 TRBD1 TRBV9 CASSGGQGMNTEAFF TGTGCCAGCAGCGGAGGACAGGGGATGAACACTGAAGCTTTCTTT
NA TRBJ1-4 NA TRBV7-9 CASSSDGRANEKLFF TGTGCCAGCAGCTCGGATGGACGGGCTAATGAAAAACTGTTTTTT
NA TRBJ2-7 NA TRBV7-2 CASSLAGVPHEQYF TGTGCCAGCAGCTTAGCTGGAGTTCCCCACGAGCAGTACTTC
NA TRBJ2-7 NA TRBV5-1 CASSLTRGAYEQYF TGCGCCAGCAGCTTGACTAGAGGCGCCTACGAGCAGTACTTC
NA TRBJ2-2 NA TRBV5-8 CASSSLAGNTGELFF TGTGCCAGCAGCTCCTTGGCGGGGAACACCGGGGAGCTGTTTTTT
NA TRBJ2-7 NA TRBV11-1 CASTPRFSSYEQYF TGTGCCAGCACCCCAAGGTTTAGTTCCTACGAGCAGTACTTC
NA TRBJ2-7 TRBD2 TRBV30 CAWRSAVAGYEQYF TGTGCCTGGAGGAGCGCGGTAGCGGGCTACGAGCAGTACTTC
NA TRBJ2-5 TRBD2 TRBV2 CASTPTSGRRGKETQYF TGTGCCAGCACTCCCACTAGCGGGAGACGGGGCAAAGAGACCCAGTACTTC
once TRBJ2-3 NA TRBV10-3 CAIAGGPTDTQYF TGTGCCATCGCTGGGGGCCCCACAGATACGCAGTATTTT
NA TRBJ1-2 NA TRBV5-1 CASSLVGQNHYGYTF TGCGCCAGCAGCTTGGTAGGACAGAACCACTATGGCTACACCTTC
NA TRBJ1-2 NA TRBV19 CASSISGARGYTF TGTGCCAGTAGTATCTCGGGGGCGCGTGGCTACACCTTC
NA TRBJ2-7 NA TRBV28 CASSLSVGQPYF TGTGCCAGCAGTTTATCGGTCGGGCAGCCGTACTTC
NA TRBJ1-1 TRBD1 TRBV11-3 CASSLGQGSTEAFF TGTGCCAGCAGCCTGGGACAGGGGAGCACTGAAGCTTTCTTT